The subject of this entry is one T cell receptor (beta chain). Its antigen is not identified. These data come from a study of lymphopenia after photon versus proton radiotherapy. V dropped 0 bases and J dropped 6 bases, with 15 bases sitting between them. The CDR3 covers 16 residues. The germline CDR1 and CDR2 sequences are MGHRA and YSYEKL. Profiling relied on immunoSEQ multiplex PCR, and the TCRdb table lists in-frame clones only, not all of them. The table includes about 37,000 clones, over 75% detected once. Study-level findings and limits: After the lymphocyte nadir, photon-treated repertoires showed oligoclonal expansion, especially of CD8+ Temra cells.

This TCR was recovered from a man aged 50-60 years with gastric cancer. The chain recombines TRBV4-1 with TRBJ1-5; no definite D call. The source was peripheral blood, collected from a patient treated with photon-based radiotherapy. The CDR3 protein is CASSQDWEGSGQPQHF. The CDR3 nucleotides read TGCGCCAGCAGCCAAGATTGGGAGGGATCGGGTCAGCCCCAGCATTTT.